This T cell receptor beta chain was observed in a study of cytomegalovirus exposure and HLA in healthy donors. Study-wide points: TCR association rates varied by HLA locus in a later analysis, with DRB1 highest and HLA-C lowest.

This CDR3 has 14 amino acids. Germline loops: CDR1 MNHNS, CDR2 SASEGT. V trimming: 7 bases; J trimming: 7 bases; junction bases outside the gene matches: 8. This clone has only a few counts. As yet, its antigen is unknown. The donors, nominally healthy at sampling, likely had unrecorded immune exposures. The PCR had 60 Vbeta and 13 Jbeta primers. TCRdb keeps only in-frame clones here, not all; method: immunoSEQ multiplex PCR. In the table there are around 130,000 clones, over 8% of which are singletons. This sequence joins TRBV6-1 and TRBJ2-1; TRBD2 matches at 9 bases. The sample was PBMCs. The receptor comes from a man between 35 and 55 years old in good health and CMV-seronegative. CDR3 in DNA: TGTGCCAGCACAGGTCCTAGCGGGGCGAATGAGCAGTTCTTC. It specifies CASTGPSGANEQFF.